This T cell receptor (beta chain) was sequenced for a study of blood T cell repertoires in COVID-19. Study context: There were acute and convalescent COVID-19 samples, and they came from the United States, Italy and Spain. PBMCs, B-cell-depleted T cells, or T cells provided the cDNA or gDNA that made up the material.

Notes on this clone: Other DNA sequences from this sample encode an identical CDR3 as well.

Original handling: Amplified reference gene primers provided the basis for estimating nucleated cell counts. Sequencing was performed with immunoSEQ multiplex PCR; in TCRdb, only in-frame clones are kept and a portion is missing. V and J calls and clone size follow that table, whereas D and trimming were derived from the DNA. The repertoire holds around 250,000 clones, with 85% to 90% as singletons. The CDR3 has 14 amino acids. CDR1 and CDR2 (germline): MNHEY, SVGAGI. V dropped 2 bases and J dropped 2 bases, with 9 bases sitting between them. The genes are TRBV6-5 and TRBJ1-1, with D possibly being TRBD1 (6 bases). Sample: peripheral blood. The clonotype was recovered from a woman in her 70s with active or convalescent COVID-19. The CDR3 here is CASSYHRVNTEAFF. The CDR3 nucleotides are TGTGCCAGCAGTTACCACAGGGTAAACACTGAAGCTTTCTTT.